This entry features one TCR beta chain sequence. The antigen is unknown. CD45RO-negative cells were positively selected for CCR7, leaving out terminally differentiated effector memory CD45RA+ cells. Study donors comprised healthy, HIV-negative adults devoid of recent acute infection or vaccination. Germline CDR1 SGHTA, CDR2 FQGNSA. This CDR3 has 18 residues. Losses at the gene ends were 0 bases for V and 0 bases for J; bases not matched to a gene: 8. This sample is drawn from a study of shared clonotypes between healthy human individuals. General study results and limits: Read depth was anticipated to influence clonotype sharing among donors.

The material for each subset, its genomic DNA, was split evenly across several immunoSEQ plates. Clones were read by immunoSEQ multiplex PCR, and TCRdb kept only the in-frame ones, dropping some. Of about 2.1 million clones detected, approximately 92% appear once; the ten largest clones hold about 1.7%. The genes are TRBV7-2 and TRBJ2-3; 8 bases are shared with TRBD2. The receptor was derived from a man between 18 and 29 years old in good health. Some clones in this sample may be carry-over from other donors' samples. The specimen was naive CD8+ T cells from PBMCs. DNA of the CDR3: TGTGCCAGCAGCTTAGCGCGAGAGCGGGAGACGAGCACAGATACGCAGTATTTT. Amino acids: CASSLARERETSTDTQYF. Full variable domain (rest looked up from reference TRBV7-2 and TRBJ2-3): GAGVSQSPSNKVTEKGKDVELRCDPISGHTALYWYRQSLGQGLEFLIYFQGNSAPDKSGLPSDRFSAERTGGSVSTLTIQRTQQEDSAVYLCASSLARERETSTDTQYFGPGTRLTVL.